This TCR beta chain came from a study of human T cells and chemical hapten exposure. In the library, unique molecular identifiers were attached to individual cDNA molecules. In the original workflow: Samples ranged from about 20,000 to 750,000 TCRs, with a median of approximately 100,000. From the RACE reads, TCRdb called clonotypes with MiXCR, one entry per CDR3 protein. Here the V and J calls rest on TCRdb's processing, not on the authors' analysis. The repertoire holds about 73,000 distinct CDR3 sequences, with 8.5% to 9% as singletons. Notes on the study in general: Against controls, expanded TCRs gave rise to significantly more large CDR3 similarity clusters.

The table lists this clonotype with a few counts. The antigen is undetermined. Germline CDR1 is MDHEN and CDR2 is SYDVKM. Trimming took 4 bases from V and 3 from J; bases not matched to a gene: 6. This CDR3 contains 14 residues. Time point indicated: patch test 2, 6 weeks after DPC sensitization. The sample's treatment: therapeutic diphenylcyclopropenone sensitization with weekly scalp DPC. Phlebotomy was performed prior to application of every patch test. Sequences were derived from whole blood, sampled in connection with sensitization to the hapten diphenylcyclopropenone (DPC). The sequence came from a woman between 45 and 65 years old with alopecia areata. Some clones in this sample may be carry-over from other donors' samples. The V gene is TRBV28, the J gene TRBJ2-7; 7 bases match TRBD1. The CDR3: CASSYRGSNYEQYF. The CDR3 region has the DNA TGTGCCAGCAGTTACAGGGGCTCCAACTACGAGCAGTACTTC.